These 2 T cell receptor beta chains originate from one sample sequenced in a study of early T cells in non-severe SARS-CoV-2 infection. TCRdb reanalysed the 5' RACE reads using MiXCR and keeps one entry per CDR3 protein. Among 45,000 to 70,000 distinct CDR3 sequences listed, 9.5% to 13% were seen once. Sequenced sample: whole blood. The receptors originated from an adult who was a healthcare worker with PCR-confirmed SARS-CoV-2 infection or an uninfected control (not recorded which).

This clonotype was detected only a few times. The chain combines TRBV6-6 with TRBJ2-2; 13 bases fit TRBD2. Germline V gene lookup returns CDR1 MNHNY and CDR2 SVGAGI (reference sequence). V lost 5 bases and J lost 6; bases outside the gene matches: 6. This CDR3 region has 16 residues. Here the CDR3 DNA reads TGTGCCAGCAGTCTCACTAGCGGGGGGGCTGCCGGGGAGCTGTTTTTT. This codes for CASSLTSGGAAGELFF.

This clonotype was seen more than once but under ten times. This chain's CDR3 is CASSSTSGSVNEQFF. DNA of the CDR3: TGCGCCAGCAGCTCCACTAGCGGGAGCGTGAATGAGCAGTTCTTC. This sequence joins TRBV5-1 and TRBJ2-1; 11 bases match TRBD2. Germline V gene lookup returns CDR1 SGHRS and CDR2 YFSETQ. This CDR3 is 15 amino acids long. V shed 3 bases and J 7 bases; nucleotides not matched to a gene: 6.